The rows below give T cell receptor beta chains drawn from one sample of a study of blood T cell repertoires in COVID-19. The table came from immunoSEQ multiplex PCR; TCRdb's copy has only in-frame clones and leaves some out. The table shows about 250,000 clones, with 70% to 90% occurring only once. Sequenced material: PBMCs or T cells enriched from blood (not recorded which). Every receptor here comes from a woman in her 50s with acute COVID-19. The CDR3 runs from the conserved cysteine through the conserved F or W. Each record gives: J gene, V gene, D gene, clone size, CDR3 DNA, CDR3 protein. The D gene is left open where the match is weak. A clone size is listed for some rows: how often the clone was seen (once, few, many), or a class if it is expanded.

j_gene: TRBJ1-4
v_gene: TRBV29-1
d_gene: TRBD1
abundance: -
CDR3nt: TGCAGCGTAGGGACAGGGGGTGAAAAACTGTTTTTT
CDR3aa: CSVGTGGEKLFF

j_gene: TRBJ1-4
v_gene: TRBV18
d_gene: -
abundance: -
CDR3nt: TGTGCCAGCTCACCAGCCGGGATACAGAACGAAAAACTGTTTTTT
CDR3aa: CASSPAGIQNEKLFF

j_gene: TRBJ1-4
v_gene: TRBV5-1
d_gene: -
abundance: -
CDR3nt: TGCGCCAGCAGCTTGGGACTAGGGGACGAAAAACTGTTTTTT
CDR3aa: CASSLGLGDEKLFF

j_gene: TRBJ2-3
v_gene: TRBV7-2
d_gene: TRBD2
abundance: -
CDR3nt: TGTGCCAGCAGCTTAGGAGTGACTAGCGGGGGGGCAGATACGCAGTATTTT
CDR3aa: CASSLGVTSGGADTQYF

j_gene: TRBJ2-6
v_gene: TRBV5-4
d_gene: TRBD1
abundance: -
CDR3nt: TGTGCCAGCAGCCGACAGGGCTCTGGGGCCAACGTCCTGACTTTC
CDR3aa: CASSRQGSGANVLTF

j_gene: TRBJ1-2
v_gene: TRBV6-5
d_gene: -
abundance: -
CDR3nt: TGTGCCAGCAGTTACTCGATCGGGGGGAACTATGGCTACACCTTC
CDR3aa: CASSYSIGGNYGYTF

j_gene: TRBJ1-5
v_gene: TRBV6-5
d_gene: -
abundance: -
CDR3nt: TGTGCCAGCAGACCCGGGTCTTCCAGCAATCAGCCCCAGCATTTT
CDR3aa: CASRPGSSSNQPQHF

j_gene: TRBJ1-2
v_gene: TRBV5-4
d_gene: -
abundance: -
CDR3nt: TGTGCCAGCAGCTCCGCCGGAGGGGACTACGGCTACACCTTC
CDR3aa: CASSSAGGDYGYTF

j_gene: TRBJ1-6
v_gene: TRBV7-2
d_gene: -
abundance: -
CDR3nt: TGTGCCAGCAGCTACCAAGGAGGTAATTCACCCCTCCACTTT
CDR3aa: CASSYQGGNSPLHF

j_gene: TRBJ1-2
v_gene: TRBV30
d_gene: -
abundance: -
CDR3nt: TGTGCCTGGAGTGTATTGGGCGTTGGCGGCTACACCTTC
CDR3aa: CAWSVLGVGGYTF

j_gene: TRBJ2-5
v_gene: TRBV5-1
d_gene: TRBD2
abundance: many
CDR3nt: TGCGCCAGCAGCTCTAGCGGGGGGGCCCGTAGGGAGACCCAGTACTTC
CDR3aa: CASSSSGGARRETQYF

j_gene: TRBJ1-3
v_gene: TRBV6-5
d_gene: -
abundance: -
CDR3nt: TGTGCCAGCAGTTACTTATCCGGCTCTGGAAACACCATATATTTT
CDR3aa: CASSYLSGSGNTIYF

j_gene: TRBJ1-1
v_gene: TRBV3-1/TRBV3-2
d_gene: -
abundance: -
CDR3nt: TGTGCCAGCAGCGCCTCAACAGGGATGAACACTGAAGCTTTCTTT
CDR3aa: CASSASTGMNTEAFF

j_gene: TRBJ1-1
v_gene: TRBV19
d_gene: -
abundance: -
CDR3nt: TGTGCCAGTAGCCCGCGGGGGAGGATGAACACTGAAGCTTTCTTT
CDR3aa: CASSPRGRMNTEAFF

j_gene: TRBJ1-2
v_gene: TRBV7-9
d_gene: -
abundance: -
CDR3nt: TGTGCCAGCAGCTTAATGGTTAACAGGGGCTACACCTTC
CDR3aa: CASSLMVNRGYTF

j_gene: TRBJ1-5
v_gene: TRBV20-1
d_gene: -
abundance: -
CDR3nt: TGCAGTGCTAGTGGGTTCAGTAGCAATCAGCCCCAGCATTTT
CDR3aa: CSASGFSSNQPQHF

j_gene: TRBJ1-1
v_gene: TRBV3-1/TRBV3-2
d_gene: -
abundance: -
CDR3nt: TGTGCCAGCAGCCCAGGCACTGAAGCTTTCTTT
CDR3aa: CASSPGTEAFF

j_gene: TRBJ1-1
v_gene: TRBV5-1
d_gene: -
abundance: -
CDR3nt: TGCGCCAGCAGCCCGGGACTCAGAAACATGAACACTGAAGCTTTCTTT
CDR3aa: CASSPGLRNMNTEAFF

j_gene: TRBJ1-3
v_gene: TRBV5-1
d_gene: -
abundance: -
CDR3nt: TGCGCCAGCAGCCCGGCGGGGGGCGCGAGGGGAAACACCATATATTTT
CDR3aa: CASSPAGGARGNTIYF

j_gene: TRBJ1-2
v_gene: TRBV18
d_gene: -
abundance: few
CDR3nt: TGTGCCAGCTCACGTTCCGGGGGGGTCTACTATGGCTACACCTTC
CDR3aa: CASSRSGGVYYGYTF

j_gene: TRBJ1-5
v_gene: TRBV7-2
d_gene: -
abundance: -
CDR3nt: TGTGCCAGCAGCAAAGTACAGGGTCGAGGGAATCAGCCCCAGCATTTT
CDR3aa: CASSKVQGRGNQPQHF

j_gene: TRBJ1-1
v_gene: TRBV30
d_gene: -
abundance: -
CDR3nt: TGTGCCTCAATCAGGGTTATGAACACTGAAGCTTTCTTT
CDR3aa: CASIRVMNTEAFF

j_gene: TRBJ2-4
v_gene: TRBV12-5
d_gene: -
abundance: -
CDR3nt: TGTGCTAGTGGTTTGCGGGGGGCGGCCAAAAACATTCAGTACTTC
CDR3aa: CASGLRGAAKNIQYF

j_gene: TRBJ1-1
v_gene: TRBV6-5
d_gene: -
abundance: once
CDR3nt: TGTGCCAGCAGTTACAACCGGGGTAACACTGAAGCTTTCTTT
CDR3aa: CASSYNRGNTEAFF

j_gene: TRBJ2-5
v_gene: TRBV30
d_gene: TRBD2
abundance: -
CDR3nt: TGTGCCTGGAGTGTAAGGGAGGGGCTAGCGGGGGGGCTTCAAGAGACCCAGTACTTC
CDR3aa: CAWSVREGLAGGLQETQYF

j_gene: TRBJ1-2
v_gene: TRBV10-3
d_gene: -
abundance: -
CDR3nt: TGTGCCATCAATCCCGGGCTTACAGGGAATGACTATGGCTACACCTTC
CDR3aa: CAINPGLTGNDYGYTF

j_gene: TRBJ2-7
v_gene: TRBV27
d_gene: TRBD1
abundance: -
CDR3nt: TGTGCCAGCAGCCATCAGGGGGCCACCTACGAGCAGTACTTC
CDR3aa: CASSHQGATYEQYF

j_gene: TRBJ2-4
v_gene: TRBV3-1/TRBV3-2
d_gene: -
abundance: few
CDR3nt: TGTGCCAGCAGCCAAGAGACAGGCGGACCAAACATTCAGTACTTC
CDR3aa: CASSQETGGPNIQYF

j_gene: TRBJ2-7
v_gene: TRBV7-2
d_gene: -
abundance: -
CDR3nt: TGTGCCAGCAGCTTAATGCAGGGAATTTACGAGCAGTACTTC
CDR3aa: CASSLMQGIYEQYF

j_gene: TRBJ1-6
v_gene: TRBV9
d_gene: TRBD1
abundance: -
CDR3nt: TGTGCCAGCAGCGTCAAAGACAGGGGGCTGTCATATAATTCACCCCTCCACTTT
CDR3aa: CASSVKDRGLSYNSPLHF

j_gene: TRBJ1-1
v_gene: TRBV29-1
d_gene: TRBD1
abundance: few
CDR3nt: TGCAGCGTCCGGGACAGTTCTCTGCCCTCCTTT
CDR3aa: CSVRDSSLPSF

j_gene: TRBJ1-1
v_gene: TRBV18
d_gene: TRBD1
abundance: -
CDR3nt: TGTGCCAGCTCACCTTTACTCGGACAGGCCAACCCGCGGACTGAAGCTTTCTTT
CDR3aa: CASSPLLGQANPRTEAFF

j_gene: TRBJ1-6
v_gene: TRBV30
d_gene: TRBD1
abundance: -
CDR3nt: TGTGCCTGGAGTGTACCCGGGACAGGGGGTTCACCCCTCCACTTT
CDR3aa: CAWSVPGTGGSPLHF

j_gene: TRBJ1-2
v_gene: TRBV3-1/TRBV3-2
d_gene: -
abundance: once
CDR3nt: TGTGCCAGCAGCCTCACGGGACTCCTTAACTATGGCTACACCTTC
CDR3aa: CASSLTGLLNYGYTF

j_gene: TRBJ1-1
v_gene: TRBV20-1
d_gene: -
abundance: -
CDR3nt: TGCAGTGCTAGTCGGGGTATGAACACTGAAGCTTTCTTT
CDR3aa: CSASRGMNTEAFF

j_gene: TRBJ2-7
v_gene: TRBV5-1
d_gene: TRBD2
abundance: -
CDR3nt: TGCGCCAGCAGCTCTGCAAGCGGGGGGTACGAGCAGTACTTC
CDR3aa: CASSSASGGYEQYF

j_gene: TRBJ2-3
v_gene: TRBV7-9
d_gene: TRBD1
abundance: -
CDR3nt: TGTGCCAGCAGCTTAGCCAGGCAGGGGGCGGGAGATACGCAGTATTTT
CDR3aa: CASSLARQGAGDTQYF

j_gene: TRBJ1-1
v_gene: TRBV7-2
d_gene: -
abundance: -
CDR3nt: TGTGCCAGCAGCTTGTGGGGGGTGAACACTGAAGCTTTCTTT
CDR3aa: CASSLWGVNTEAFF

j_gene: TRBJ1-3
v_gene: TRBV19
d_gene: TRBD1
abundance: -
CDR3nt: TGTGCCAGTAGTCCCGGGACAGGCCTTACCTCTGGAAACACCATATATTTT
CDR3aa: CASSPGTGLTSGNTIYF

j_gene: TRBJ2-2
v_gene: TRBV9
d_gene: -
abundance: -
CDR3nt: TGTGCCAGCAGCGTTTCGGGGAAAGGTCCCGGGGAGCTGTTTTTT
CDR3aa: CASSVSGKGPGELFF

j_gene: TRBJ1-2
v_gene: TRBV12-3/TRBV12-4
d_gene: -
abundance: few
CDR3nt: TGTGCCAGCAGTTTCGAGGGCAGTAGGGGCTACACCTTC
CDR3aa: CASSFEGSRGYTF

j_gene: TRBJ1-2
v_gene: TRBV14
d_gene: -
abundance: -
CDR3nt: TGTGCCAGCAGCCAAGGACACCGCTATGGCTACACCTTC
CDR3aa: CASSQGHRYGYTF

j_gene: TRBJ2-1
v_gene: TRBV6-4
d_gene: -
abundance: -
CDR3nt: TGTGCCAGCAGTGTTCAGGGGTCCCCCTACAATGAGCAGTTCTTC
CDR3aa: CASSVQGSPYNEQFF

j_gene: TRBJ2-6
v_gene: TRBV7-2
d_gene: -
abundance: -
CDR3nt: TGTGCCAGCAGCCGGCTGGGGGCATCGGCTGGGGCCAACGTCCTGACTTTC
CDR3aa: CASSRLGASAGANVLTF

j_gene: TRBJ2-3
v_gene: TRBV20-1
d_gene: -
abundance: -
CDR3nt: TGCAGTGCTAGTCAACTAGTGGGGGCGGATACGCAGTATTTT
CDR3aa: CSASQLVGADTQYF

j_gene: TRBJ1-1
v_gene: TRBV12-5
d_gene: -
abundance: once
CDR3nt: TGTGCTAGCTCCCAGGGTCGGACTGAAGCTTTCTTT
CDR3aa: CASSQGRTEAFF

j_gene: TRBJ2-7
v_gene: TRBV7-8
d_gene: TRBD2
abundance: -
CDR3nt: TGTGCCAGCAGCTTCGACGGGGGGAAAGGCGAGCAGTACTTC
CDR3aa: CASSFDGGKGEQYF

j_gene: TRBJ2-7
v_gene: TRBV6-2/TRBV6-3
d_gene: -
abundance: -
CDR3nt: TGTGCCAGCAGTTATCAGGTCTACGAGCAGTACTTC
CDR3aa: CASSYQVYEQYF

j_gene: TRBJ1-2
v_gene: TRBV10-3
d_gene: TRBD1
abundance: -
CDR3nt: TGTGCCATCAGTGATTACAGGGGGATCGGTAGTGGCTACACCTTC
CDR3aa: CAISDYRGIGSGYTF

j_gene: TRBJ1-5
v_gene: TRBV2
d_gene: TRBD1
abundance: -
CDR3nt: TGTGCCAGCATGGTACAGGGGAATCAGCCCCAGCATTTT
CDR3aa: CASMVQGNQPQHF

j_gene: TRBJ2-6
v_gene: TRBV7-9
d_gene: -
abundance: -
CDR3nt: TGTGCCAGCAGCTCCACGAGGGACTCTGGGGCCAACGTCCTGACTTTC
CDR3aa: CASSSTRDSGANVLTF

j_gene: TRBJ2-2
v_gene: TRBV7-2
d_gene: TRBD1
abundance: few
CDR3nt: TGTGCCAGCAGCTTTACTACAGGGGGTTATGGGGAGCTGTTTTTT
CDR3aa: CASSFTTGGYGELFF

j_gene: TRBJ1-1
v_gene: TRBV7-9
d_gene: -
abundance: -
CDR3nt: TGTGCCAGCAGCTTGATGCTGAGCAACACTGAAGCTTTCTTT
CDR3aa: CASSLMLSNTEAFF

j_gene: TRBJ1-4
v_gene: TRBV27
d_gene: -
abundance: -
CDR3nt: TGTGCCAGCAGTTTAGCGGGGGGCGGCGCAACTAATGAAAAACTGTTTTTT
CDR3aa: CASSLAGGGATNEKLFF

j_gene: TRBJ1-1
v_gene: TRBV19
d_gene: TRBD1
abundance: -
CDR3nt: TGTGCCAGTAGTAGCCCAGCAGGGGGGCATACTGAAGCTTTCTTT
CDR3aa: CASSSPAGGHTEAFF